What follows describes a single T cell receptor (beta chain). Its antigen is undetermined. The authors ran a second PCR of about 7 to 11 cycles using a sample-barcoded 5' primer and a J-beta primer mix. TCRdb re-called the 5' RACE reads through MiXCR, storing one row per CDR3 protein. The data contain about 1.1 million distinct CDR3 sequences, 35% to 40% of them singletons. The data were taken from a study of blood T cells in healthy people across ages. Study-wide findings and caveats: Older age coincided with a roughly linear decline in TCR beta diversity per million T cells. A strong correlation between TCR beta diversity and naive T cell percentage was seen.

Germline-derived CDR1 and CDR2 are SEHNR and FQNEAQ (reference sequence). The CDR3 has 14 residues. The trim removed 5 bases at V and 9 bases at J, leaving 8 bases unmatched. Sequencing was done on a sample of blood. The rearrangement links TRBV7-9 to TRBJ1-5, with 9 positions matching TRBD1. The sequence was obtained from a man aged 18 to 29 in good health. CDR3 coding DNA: TGTGCCAGCAGCCTGGGACAGGGAGATCGGCCCCAGCATTTT. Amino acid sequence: CASSLGQGDRPQHF.